A selection of T cell receptor beta chains follows, all from one sample in a study of regulatory T cells in long-lasting Graves disease. TCRdb processed the multiplex PCR reads anew with MiXCR; each CDR3 protein has one entry. The sample includes roughly 610,000 distinct CDR3 sequences, approximately 15% seen only once; the top ten take 18%. These same records also appear under a second study, on T cells in Graves' hyperthyroidism and ophthalmopathy.

The starting material was peripheral blood mononuclear cells (PBMCs), obtained at new diagnosis, from a patient treated with antithyroid drugs. Receptors originate from a woman in her 30s with Graves disease. The CDR3 runs from the conserved cysteine through the conserved F or W. A D gene is named only where the DNA matches it firmly. Expanded clones are given a class, and other clones once, few, many or no size at all.

>.|.|TRBV20-1|TRBJ2-7
CSARVSELYEQYF
TGCAGTGCTAGGGTATCAGAGCTCTACGAGCAGTACTTC
>many|TRBD1|TRBV19|TRBJ1-5
CASSIQGQGALGNQPQHF
TGTGCCAGTAGTATTCAGGGACAGGGGGCATTGGGCAATCAGCCCCAGCATTTT
>few|.|TRBV9|TRBJ2-4
CASSVDFGLQYF
TGTGCCAGCAGCGTAGATTTCGGGCTGCAGTACTTC
>few|TRBD1|TRBV20-1|TRBJ2-5
CSAARDSQETQYF
TGCAGTGCAGCCCGGGACAGCCAAGAGACCCAGTACTTC
>many|TRBD1|TRBV3-1|TRBJ1-6
CASSRQTGGNSPLHF
TGTGCCAGCAGCCGACAGACAGGGGGTAATTCACCCCTCCACTTT
>many|TRBD2|TRBV5-1|TRBJ2-1
CASSPGTSTYNEQFF
TGTGCCAGCAGTCCCGGGACTAGCACCTACAATGAGCAGTTCTTC
>many|.|TRBV12-3/TRBV12-4|TRBJ2-6
CASSLVTVSGANVLTF
TGTGCCAGCAGTTTGGTTACCGTGTCTGGGGCCAACGTCCTGACTTTC
>few|.|TRBV6-2/TRBV6-3|TRBJ2-5
CASSYTASRYQETQYF
TGTGCCAGCAGTTACACGGCCAGTCGGTACCAAGAGACCCAGTACTTC
>many|TRBD2|TRBV27|TRBJ2-3
CASRPQTSGRVLADTQYF
TGTGCCAGCAGACCCCAGACTAGCGGGAGGGTATTAGCAGATACGCAGTATTTT
>.|.|TRBV4-1|TRBJ1-2
CASSQAWGSLPANYGYTF
TGCGCCAGCAGCCAAGCCTGGGGGAGTTTGCCCGCTAACTATGGCTACACCTTC
>.|.|TRBV6-5|TRBJ2-2
CASSYLGAGLTGELFF
TGTGCCAGCAGTTACTTGGGCGCAGGGCTCACCGGGGAGCTGTTTTTT
>few|TRBD2|TRBV19|TRBJ2-2
CASSIGGGNTGELFF
TGTGCCAGTAGTATCGGCGGGGGGAACACCGGGGAGCTGTTTTTT
>few|.|TRBV9|TRBJ2-5
CASSAVAAKETQYF
TGTGCCAGCAGCGCCGTAGCGGCCAAAGAGACCCAGTACTTC
>many|TRBD2|TRBV20-1|TRBJ2-7
CSAPTSGQSYEQYF
TGCAGTGCCCCAACTAGCGGGCAGTCCTACGAGCAGTACTTC
>few|.|TRBV18|TRBJ1-2
CASSLPQGFVNYGYTF
TGTGCCAGCTCACTCCCGCAGGGGTTTGTGAACTATGGCTACACCTTC
>few|.|TRBV5-1|TRBJ2-6
CASSRLGSGANVLTF
TGCGCCAGCAGCCGTCTTGGCTCTGGGGCCAACGTCCTGACTTTC
>.|.|TRBV28|TRBJ2-1
CASSRAGNHNEQFF
TGTGCCAGCAGTCGAGCCGGGAATCACAATGAGCAGTTCTTC
>many|.|TRBV11-2|TRBJ2-1
CASSRGIDEQFF
TGTGCCAGCAGCAGAGGGATCGATGAGCAGTTCTTC
>few|.|TRBV6-1|TRBJ2-2
CASSPTLYSGELFF
TGTGCCAGCAGCCCCACGCTATACAGTGGGGAGCTGTTTTTT
>few|TRBD2|TRBV20-1|TRBJ2-1
CSANVQAGRNEQFF
TGCAGTGCTAACGTTCAAGCGGGACGAAATGAGCAGTTCTTC
>many|.|TRBV7-9|TRBJ2-5
CASTPLWGQETQYF
TGTGCCAGCACCCCACTCTGGGGTCAGGAGACCCAGTACTTC
>few|.|TRBV9|TRBJ2-3
CASSVAERKVDPQYF
TGTGCCAGCAGCGTAGCTGAGAGGAAGGTCGACCCGCAGTATTTT
>.|TRBD2|TRBV12-3/TRBV12-4|TRBJ2-6
CASSLGTRVSGANVLTF
TGTGCCAGCAGTCTGGGGACTAGGGTTTCTGGGGCCAACGTCCTGACTTTC
>.|TRBD1|TRBV5-1|TRBJ1-2
CASSSGTAAYGYTF
TGCGCCAGCAGCTCCGGGACAGCCGCTTATGGCTACACCTTC
>.|TRBD1|TRBV19|TRBJ1-2
CATAARDRVWRGYTF
TGTGCCACCGCCGCCCGGGACAGGGTCTGGCGCGGCTACACCTTC
>few|TRBD2|TRBV5-1|TRBJ2-1
CASSLDGGEQFF
TGCGCCAGCAGCTTGGACGGGGGGGAGCAGTTCTTC
>many|TRBD1|TRBV12-3/TRBV12-4|TRBJ2-3
CASSLGGTGLDTQYF
TGTGCCAGCAGTTTAGGGGGGACAGGCCTAGATACGCAGTATTTT
>few|.|TRBV3-1|TRBJ2-1
CASSLRGHEQFF
TGTGCCAGCAGCCTAAGAGGCCACGAGCAGTTCTTC
>many|.|TRBV12-3/TRBV12-4|TRBJ1-4
CASSYGREKLFF
TGTGCCAGCAGTTACGGGCGTGAAAAACTGTTTTTT
>few|.|TRBV29-1|TRBJ2-5
CSIQGGETQYF
TGCAGCATTCAGGGAGGAGAGACCCAGTACTTC
>.|TRBD2|TRBV6-1|TRBJ2-7
CACSKPRRLGLVEYEQYF
TGTGCTTGCTCGAAGCCAAGACGTTTAGGACTAGTTGAGTACGAGCAGTACTTC
>.|TRBD2|TRBV5-5|TRBJ2-3
CASSLEAGVITDTQYF
TGTGCCAGCAGCTTGGAGGCGGGAGTGATCACAGATACGCAGTATTTT
>many|.|TRBV28|TRBJ1-1
CASSLRQHTEAFF
TGTGCCAGCAGTTTGAGACAGCACACTGAAGCTTTCTTT
>.|.|TRBV24-1|TRBJ2-5
CATSDYSYQETQYF
TGTGCCACCAGTGATTATTCGTACCAAGAGACCCAGTACTTC
>many|TRBD1|TRBV30|TRBJ2-5
CAWSSNRGMATQYF
TGTGCCTGGAGCTCGAACAGGGGTATGGCGACCCAGTACTTC
>.|TRBD2|TRBV3-1|TRBJ2-4
CASSHSSLAGSHRNIQYF
TGTGCCAGCAGCCACTCTTCACTAGCGGGCTCCCATAGGAACATTCAGTACTTC
>few|TRBD2|TRBV9|TRBJ2-3
CASSGRPLAGGGDTQYF
TGTGCCAGCAGCGGAAGACCACTAGCGGGAGGGGGAGATACGCAGTATTTT
>many|TRBD1|TRBV6-1|TRBJ1-2
CASSPTGDQNGYTF
TGTGCCAGCAGTCCGACAGGGGACCAAAATGGCTACACCTTC
>few|TRBD1|TRBV7-9|TRBJ2-5
CASSLVVVDRAETQYF
TGTGCCAGCAGCTTAGTTGTCGTGGACAGGGCCGAGACCCAGTACTTC
>.|.|TRBV18|TRBJ2-2
CASSLSSTHTGELFF
TGTGCCAGCTCACTCTCTAGCACACACACCGGGGAGCTGTTTTTT
>.|TRBD1|TRBV29-1|TRBJ2-5
CSVTSGTGISETQYF
TGCAGCGTTACCTCCGGGACAGGAATTTCAGAGACCCAGTACTTC
>.|.|TRBV4-1|TRBJ1-6
CASSRDHNSPLHF
TGCGCCAGCAGCCGGGACCATAATTCACCCCTCCACTTT
>many|.|TRBV27|TRBJ2-1
CASLGGTSSYNEQFF
TGTGCCAGCCTGGGCGGGACGAGCTCCTACAATGAGCAGTTCTTC
>many|TRBD1|TRBV2|TRBJ1-3
CASSGQGAVGNTIYF
TGTGCCAGCAGTGGACAGGGGGCGGTTGGAAACACCATATATTTT
>few|.|TRBV5-6|TRBJ1-2
CASSPTGTPESFNGYTF
TGTGCCAGCAGCCCTACCGGGACACCCGAGAGTTTTAACGGCTACACCTTC
>.|.|TRBV7-2|TRBJ2-7
CASSPMGKKWEYYKINYEQYF
TGTGCCAGCAGCCCAATGGGGAAGAAATGGGAGTACTATAAAATAAATTACGAGCAGTACTTC
>few|.|TRBV28|TRBJ1-2
CASSSTGIGYTF
TGTGCCAGCAGTTCTACAGGGATCGGCTACACCTTC
>many|.|TRBV6-2/TRBV6-3|TRBJ2-5
CASSSVGETQYF
TGTGCCAGCAGTAGCGTCGGAGAGACCCAGTACTTC
>many|.|TRBV28|TRBJ1-1
CASSLDGEDTEAFF
TGTGCCAGCAGTTTAGATGGGGAAGACACTGAAGCTTTCTTT
>.|.|TRBV6-2/TRBV6-3|TRBJ1-6
CASSYRGDSPLHF
TGTGCCAGCAGTTACAGGGGAGATTCACCCCTCCACTTT
>many|.|TRBV2|TRBJ1-5
CASAGANQPQHF
TGTGCCAGCGCAGGGGCGAATCAGCCCCAGCATTTT
>many|.|TRBV28|TRBJ1-5
CASSPTPWGQPQHF
TGTGCCAGCAGTCCCACCCCGTGGGGGCAGCCCCAGCATTTT
>.|.|TRBV5-8|TRBJ2-5
CASSLGQGEVQETQYF
TGTGCCAGCAGCTTGGGGCAGGGGGAGGTCCAAGAGACCCAGTACTTC